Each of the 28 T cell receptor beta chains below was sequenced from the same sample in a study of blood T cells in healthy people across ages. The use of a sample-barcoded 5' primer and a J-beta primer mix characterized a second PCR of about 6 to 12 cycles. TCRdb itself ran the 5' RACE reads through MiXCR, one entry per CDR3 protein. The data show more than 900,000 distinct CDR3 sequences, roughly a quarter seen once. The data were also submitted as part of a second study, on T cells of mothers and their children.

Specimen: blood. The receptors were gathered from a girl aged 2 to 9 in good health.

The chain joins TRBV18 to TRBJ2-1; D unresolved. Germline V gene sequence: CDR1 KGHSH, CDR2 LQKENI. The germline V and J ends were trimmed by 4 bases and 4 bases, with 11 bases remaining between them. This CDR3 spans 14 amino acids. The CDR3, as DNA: TGTGCCAGCTCACTACCATCAGAATACAATGAGCAGTTCTTC. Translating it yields CASSLPSEYNEQFF. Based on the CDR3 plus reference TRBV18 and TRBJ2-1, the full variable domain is NAGVMQNPRHLVRRRGQEARLRCSPMKGHSHVYWYRQLPEEGLKFMVYLQKENIIDESGMPKERFSAEFPKEGPSILRIQQVVRGDSAAYFCASSLPSEYNEQFFGPGTRLTVL.

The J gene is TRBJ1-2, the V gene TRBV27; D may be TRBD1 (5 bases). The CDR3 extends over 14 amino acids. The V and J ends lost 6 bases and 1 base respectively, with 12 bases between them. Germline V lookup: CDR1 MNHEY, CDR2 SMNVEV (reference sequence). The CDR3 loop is CASRETGGNYGYTF. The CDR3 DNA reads TGTGCCAGCAGGGAGACGGGGGGTAACTATGGCTACACCTTC.

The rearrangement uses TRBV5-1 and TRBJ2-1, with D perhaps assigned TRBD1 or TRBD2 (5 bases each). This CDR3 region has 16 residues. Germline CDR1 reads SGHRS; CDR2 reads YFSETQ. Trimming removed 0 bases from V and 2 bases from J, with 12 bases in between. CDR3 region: CASSLGGRTAYNEQFF. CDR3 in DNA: TGCGCCAGCAGCTTGGGGGGACGGACCGCCTACAATGAGCAGTTCTTC.

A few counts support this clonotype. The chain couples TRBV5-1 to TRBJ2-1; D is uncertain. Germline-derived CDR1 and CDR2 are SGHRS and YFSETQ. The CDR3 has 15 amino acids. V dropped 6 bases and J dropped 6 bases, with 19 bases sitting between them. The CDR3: CASTLRAPQVNEQFF. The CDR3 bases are TGCGCCAGCACCCTCCGGGCCCCCCAGGTCAATGAGCAGTTCTTC. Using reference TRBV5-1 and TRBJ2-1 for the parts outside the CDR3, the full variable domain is KAGVTQTPRYLIKTRGQQVTLSCSPISGHRSVSWYQQTPGQGLQFLFEYFSETQRNKGNFPGRFSGRQFSNSRSEMNVSTLELGDSALYLCASTLRAPQVNEQFFGPGTRLTVL.

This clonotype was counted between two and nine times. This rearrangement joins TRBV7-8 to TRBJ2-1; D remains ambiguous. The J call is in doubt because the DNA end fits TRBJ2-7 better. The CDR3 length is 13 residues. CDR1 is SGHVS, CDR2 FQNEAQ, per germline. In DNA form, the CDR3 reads TGTGCCAGCAGCGATTTCTCAGGTGATGAGCAGTACTTC. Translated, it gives CASSDFSGDEQYF.

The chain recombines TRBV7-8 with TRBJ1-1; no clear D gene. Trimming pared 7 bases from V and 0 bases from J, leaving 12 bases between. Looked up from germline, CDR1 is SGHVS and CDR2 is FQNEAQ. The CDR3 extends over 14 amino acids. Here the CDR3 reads CASTSSPVNTEAFF. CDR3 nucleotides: TGTGCCAGCACCTCCAGTCCGGTGAACACTGAAGCTTTCTTT.

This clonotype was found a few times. The DNA of the CDR3 is TGTGCCAGCAGCAGAGCTAGCAACCATGAGCAGTTCTTC. Amino acid sequence: CASSRASNHEQFF. This chain links TRBV7-9 with TRBJ2-1; D may be TRBD2 (5 bases). Between the trimmed V and J ends, which lost 5 bases and 8 bases, there was a span of 13 bases. The CDR3 loop spans 13 amino acids. Germline V gene lookup returns CDR1 SEHNR and CDR2 FQNEAQ (reference sequence).

The CDR3 region is CASSQETMEAYPEQYF. CDR3 nucleotide sequence: TGTGCCAGCAGCCAAGAAACGATGGAGGCGTATCCCGAGCAGTACTTC. The chain is built from TRBV3-1 and TRBJ2-7; possible D gene TRBD2, 5 bases. V was shortened by 0 bases and J by 6 bases, with 18 bases between the two germline ends. CDR3 length: 16 amino acids. Germline V gene data show CDR1 as LGHDT and CDR2 as YNNKEL (reference sequence).

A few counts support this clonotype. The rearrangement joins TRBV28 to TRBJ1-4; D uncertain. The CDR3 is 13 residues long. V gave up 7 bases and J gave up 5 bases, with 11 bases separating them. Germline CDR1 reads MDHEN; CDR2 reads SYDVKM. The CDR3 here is CASMKNLNEKLFF. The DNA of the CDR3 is TGTGCCAGCATGAAGAATCTGAATGAAAAACTGTTTTTT.

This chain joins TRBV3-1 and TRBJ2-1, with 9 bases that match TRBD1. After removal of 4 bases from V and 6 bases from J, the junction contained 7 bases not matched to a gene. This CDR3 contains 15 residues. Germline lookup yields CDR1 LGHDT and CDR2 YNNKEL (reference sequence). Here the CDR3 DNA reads TGTGCCAGCAGCCCCCCGGAACAGGGGGCCAATGAGCAGTTCTTC. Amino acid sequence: CASSPPEQGANEQFF.

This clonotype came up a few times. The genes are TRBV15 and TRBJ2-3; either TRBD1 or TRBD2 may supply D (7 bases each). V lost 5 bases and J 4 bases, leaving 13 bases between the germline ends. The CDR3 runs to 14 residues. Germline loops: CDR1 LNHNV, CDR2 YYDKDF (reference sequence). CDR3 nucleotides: TGTGCCACCAGCGGCAGGGGGGGTCCAGATACGCAGTATTTT. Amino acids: CATSGRGGPDTQYF. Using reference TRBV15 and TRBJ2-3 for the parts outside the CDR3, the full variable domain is DAMVIQNPRYQVTQFGKPVTLSCSQTLNHNVMYWYQQKSSQAPKLLFHYYDKDFNNEADTPDNFQSRRPNTSFCFLDIRSPGLGDTAMYLCATSGRGGPDTQYFGPGTRLTVL.

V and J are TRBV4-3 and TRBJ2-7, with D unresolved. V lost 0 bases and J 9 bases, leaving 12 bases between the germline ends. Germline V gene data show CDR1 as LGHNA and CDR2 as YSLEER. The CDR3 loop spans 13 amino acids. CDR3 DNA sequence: TGCGCCAGCAGCCAAGATTCCCCTTCCGTGCAGTACTTC. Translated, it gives CASSQDSPSVQYF.

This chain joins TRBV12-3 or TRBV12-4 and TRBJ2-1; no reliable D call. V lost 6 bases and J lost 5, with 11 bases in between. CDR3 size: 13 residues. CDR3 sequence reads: CASRGFGNNEQFF. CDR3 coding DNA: TGTGCCAGCAGGGGTTTTGGCAACAATGAGCAGTTCTTC.

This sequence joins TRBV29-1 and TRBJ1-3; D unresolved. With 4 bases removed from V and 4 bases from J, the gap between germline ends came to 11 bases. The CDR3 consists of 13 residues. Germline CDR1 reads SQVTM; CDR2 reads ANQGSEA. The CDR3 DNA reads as TGCAGCGTTGTGCACGGTGCCGGAAACACCATATATTTT. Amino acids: CSVVHGAGNTIYF.

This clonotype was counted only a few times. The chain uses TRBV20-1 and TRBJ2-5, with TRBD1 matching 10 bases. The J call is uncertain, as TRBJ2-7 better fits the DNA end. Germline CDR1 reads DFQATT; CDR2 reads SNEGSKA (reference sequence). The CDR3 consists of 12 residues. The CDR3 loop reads CGVDRGLYEQYF. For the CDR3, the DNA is TGCGGTGTCGACAGGGGGCTCTACGAGCAGTACTTC.

Written as DNA, the CDR3 is TGTGCCAGCAGCCCCGGGGGGGAATTAGGCTACACCTTC. It codes for CASSPGGELGYTF. The V and J genes are TRBV12-3 or TRBV12-4 and TRBJ1-2; D is possibly TRBD1 (5 bases). V lost 6 bases to trimming and J lost 8 bases, with 16 bases between them. This CDR3 has 13 residues.

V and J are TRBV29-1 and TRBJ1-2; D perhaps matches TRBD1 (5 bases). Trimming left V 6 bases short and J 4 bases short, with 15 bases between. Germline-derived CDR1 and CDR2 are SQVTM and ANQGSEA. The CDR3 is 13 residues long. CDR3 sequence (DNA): TGCAGCGTCTCCACGGGACGGCTCTATGGCTACACCTTC. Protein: CSVSTGRLYGYTF.

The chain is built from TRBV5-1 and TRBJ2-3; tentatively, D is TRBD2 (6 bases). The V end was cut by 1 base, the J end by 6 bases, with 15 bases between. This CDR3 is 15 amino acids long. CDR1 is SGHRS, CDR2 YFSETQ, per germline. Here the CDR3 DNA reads TGCGCCAGCAGCTTGATCGACCGGGAGTACGATACGCAGTATTTT. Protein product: CASSLIDREYDTQYF.

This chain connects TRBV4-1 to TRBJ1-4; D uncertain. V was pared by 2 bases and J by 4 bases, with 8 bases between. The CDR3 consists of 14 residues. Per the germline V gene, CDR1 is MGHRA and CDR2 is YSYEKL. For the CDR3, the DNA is TGCGCCAGCAGCCAACCGGGCTATAATGAAAAACTGTTTTTT. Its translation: CASSQPGYNEKLFF.

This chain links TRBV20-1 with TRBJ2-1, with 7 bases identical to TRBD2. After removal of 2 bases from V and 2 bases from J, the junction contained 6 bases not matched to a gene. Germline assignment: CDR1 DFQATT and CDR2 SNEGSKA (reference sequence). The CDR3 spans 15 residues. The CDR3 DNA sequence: TGCAGTGCTAGAAAGCGGGGAGGGACCTACAATGAGCAGTTCTTC. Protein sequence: CSARKRGGTYNEQFF.

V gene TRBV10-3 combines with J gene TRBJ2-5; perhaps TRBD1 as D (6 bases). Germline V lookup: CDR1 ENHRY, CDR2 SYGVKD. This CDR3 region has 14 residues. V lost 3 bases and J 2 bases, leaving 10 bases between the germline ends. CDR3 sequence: CAISDPTGQETQYF. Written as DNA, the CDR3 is TGTGCCATCAGTGATCCTACAGGGCAAGAGACCCAGTACTTC.

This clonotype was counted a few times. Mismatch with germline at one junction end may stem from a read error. The CDR3 sequence: CASSPILAGVEFF. The CDR3 region has the DNA TGTGCCAGCAGTCCAATACTAGCGGGAGTAGAATTCTTC. The chain has TRBV12-3 or TRBV12-4 and TRBJ2-5, with TRBD2 matching 11 bases. The CDR3 extends over 13 amino acids.

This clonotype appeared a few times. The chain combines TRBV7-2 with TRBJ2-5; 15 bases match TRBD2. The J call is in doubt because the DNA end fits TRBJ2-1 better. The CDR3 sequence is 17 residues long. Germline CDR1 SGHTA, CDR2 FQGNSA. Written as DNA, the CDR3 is TGTGCCAGCAGCCTGAGAGGACTAGCGGGGGGGCCGTATGAGCAGTTCTTC. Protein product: CASSLRGLAGGPYEQFF.

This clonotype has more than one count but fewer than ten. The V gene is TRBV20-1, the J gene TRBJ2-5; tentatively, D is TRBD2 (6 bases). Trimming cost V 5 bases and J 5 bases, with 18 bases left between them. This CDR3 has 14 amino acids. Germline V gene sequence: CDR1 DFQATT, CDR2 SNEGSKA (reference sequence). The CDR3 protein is CSAGGVAEWETQYF. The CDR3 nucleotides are TGCAGTGCTGGTGGGGTAGCGGAGTGGGAGACCCAGTACTTC.

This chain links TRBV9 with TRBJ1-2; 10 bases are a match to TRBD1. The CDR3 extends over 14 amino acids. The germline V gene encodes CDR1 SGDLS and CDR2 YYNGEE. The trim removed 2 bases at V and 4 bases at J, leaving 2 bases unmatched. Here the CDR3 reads CASSVGTGVYGYTF. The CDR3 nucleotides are TGTGCCAGCAGCGTCGGGACAGGGGTCTATGGCTACACCTTC.

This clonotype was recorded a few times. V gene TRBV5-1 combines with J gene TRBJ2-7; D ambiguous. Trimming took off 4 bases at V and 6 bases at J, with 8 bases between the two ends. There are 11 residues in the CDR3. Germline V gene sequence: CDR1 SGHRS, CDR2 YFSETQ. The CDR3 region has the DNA TGCGCCAGCAGCGCCGAGGCCGAGCAGTACTTC. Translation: CASSAEAEQYF. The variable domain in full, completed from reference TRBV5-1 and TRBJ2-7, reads KAGVTQTPRYLIKTRGQQVTLSCSPISGHRSVSWYQQTPGQGLQFLFEYFSETQRNKGNFPGRFSGRQFSNSRSEMNVSTLELGDSALYLCASSAEAEQYFGPGTRLTVT.

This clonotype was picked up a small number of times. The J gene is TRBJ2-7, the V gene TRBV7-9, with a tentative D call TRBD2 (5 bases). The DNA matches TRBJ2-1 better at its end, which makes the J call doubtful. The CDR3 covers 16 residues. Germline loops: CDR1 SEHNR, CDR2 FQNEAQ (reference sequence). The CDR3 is CASSLVGGSDDNEQFF. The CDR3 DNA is TGTGCCAGCAGCTTAGTGGGCGGGTCCGATGACAATGAGCAGTTCTTC.

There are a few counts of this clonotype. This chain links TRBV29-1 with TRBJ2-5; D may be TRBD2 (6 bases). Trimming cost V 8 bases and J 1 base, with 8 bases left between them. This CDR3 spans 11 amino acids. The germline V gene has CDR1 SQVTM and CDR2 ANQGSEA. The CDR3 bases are TGCAGCTCGGGGGTCCAAGAGACCCAGTACTTC. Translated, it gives CSSGVQETQYF.